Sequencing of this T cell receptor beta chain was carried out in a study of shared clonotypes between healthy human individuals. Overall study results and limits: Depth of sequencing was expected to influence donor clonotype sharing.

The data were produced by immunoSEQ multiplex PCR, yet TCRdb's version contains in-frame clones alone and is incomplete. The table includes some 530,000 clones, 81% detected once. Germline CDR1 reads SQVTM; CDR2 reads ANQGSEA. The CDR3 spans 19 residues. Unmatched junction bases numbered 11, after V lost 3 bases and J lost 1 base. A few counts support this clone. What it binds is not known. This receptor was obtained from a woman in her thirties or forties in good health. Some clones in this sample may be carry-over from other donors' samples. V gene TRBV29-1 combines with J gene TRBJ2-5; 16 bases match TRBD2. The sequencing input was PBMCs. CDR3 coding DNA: TGCAGCGTTGAGCAAGGGACTAGCGGGAGGGCCGCGTCCCAAGAGACCCAGTACTTC. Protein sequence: CSVEQGTSGRAASQETQYF.